A selection of T cell receptor beta chains follows, all from one sample in a study of response to subunit inactivated influenza vaccine. TCRdb processed the RT-PCR reads anew with MiXCR; each CDR3 protein has one entry. The profile shows about 620,000 distinct CDR3 sequences, 12% of them singletons. The material was PBMCs from blood, obtained on the day of vaccination. Receptor source: a man aged 50 to 60 who received an inactivated influenza vaccine. The CDR3 runs from the conserved cysteine through the conserved F or W. D genes are given only for firm matches. Not all rows give a size; the values are once, few, many and, for expanded clones, a class.

CDR3 length,D gene,clone size,J gene,V gene,CDR3 DNA,CDR3 protein
17,-,-,TRBJ2-3,TRBV7-9,TGTGCCAGCAGCCCACCCGGACGGATTGGGAGCACAGATACGCAGTATTTT,CASSPPGRIGSTDTQYF
10,-,few,TRBJ2-3,TRBV20-1,TGCAGTGCTAGGGACCTTACGCAGTATTTT,CSARDLTQYF
12,-,few,TRBJ2-5,TRBV20-1,TGCAGTGCTCCCTGGACTGGGCGAACCCAGTACTTC,CSAPWTGRTQYF
14,TRBD2,-,TRBJ2-1,TRBV4-2,TGTGCCAGCAGGTTTCTAGCGGCAGACAATGAGCAGTTCTTC,CASRFLAADNEQFF
15,TRBD1,few,TRBJ1-2,TRBV5-1,TGCGCCAGCAGCTTGGGGGGACAGTTCAACTATGGCTACACCTTC,CASSLGGQFNYGYTF
15,TRBD1,few,TRBJ2-1,TRBV25-1,TGTGCCAGCAGTGCCGACAGGGGGCCGGGCAATGAGCAGTTCTTC,CASSADRGPGNEQFF
16,TRBD1,-,TRBJ2-5,TRBV5-1,TGCGCCAGCAACCCCTCCAGGACAGGGGGTGCAGAGACCCAGTACTTC,CASNPSRTGGAETQYF
15,-,-,TRBJ1-2,TRBV28,TGTGCCAGCAGTTTTGGGGTTAAAGCTTACTATGGCTACACCTTC,CASSFGVKAYYGYTF
14,-,few,TRBJ1-2,TRBV3-1,TGTGCCAGCAGTGAGAGGGTTGGAGGCTATGGCTACACCTTC,CASSERVGGYGYTF
16,-,few,TRBJ2-2,TRBV7-9,TGTGCCAGCAGCTTGGGGCTGGGGACGAACACCGGGGAGCTGTTTTTT,CASSLGLGTNTGELFF
15,-,-,TRBJ2-1,TRBV6-2/TRBV6-3,TGTGCCAGCAGTTACTTACCAACCCCCTACAATGAGCAGTTCTTC,CASSYLPTPYNEQFF
16,-,-,TRBJ2-4,TRBV5-1,TGCGCCAGCAGTGAGGTGGGGGGCTCGGCCAAAAACATTCAGTACTTC,CASSEVGGSAKNIQYF
16,TRBD1,few,TRBJ2-2,TRBV6-2/TRBV6-3,TGTGCCAGCAGTTCCCGCGGACAGGGCCGGCCCGGGGAGCTGTTTTTT,CASSSRGQGRPGELFF
19,-,-,TRBJ1-1,TRBV18,TGTGCCAGCTCACCACGCAGGGGAGGAGGTAACTCTATGAACACTGAAGCTTTCTTT,CASSPRRGGGNSMNTEAFF
16,TRBD1,many,TRBJ1-6,TRBV12-3/TRBV12-4,TGTGCCAGCAGACCCGGGACAGGGCTTTATAATTCACCCCTCCACTTT,CASRPGTGLYNSPLHF
13,-,many,TRBJ1-1,TRBV12-3/TRBV12-4,TGTGCCAGCAGTTTCCTCGCAGGCCATGAAGCTTTCTTT,CASSFLAGHEAFF
14,TRBD1,-,TRBJ2-3,TRBV7-2,TGTGCCAGCAGCCGACAGGGCTCCGCAGATACGCAGTATTTT,CASSRQGSADTQYF
12,-,-,TRBJ2-1,TRBV30,TGTGCCTGGAGTTTGCAGCTAGACGAGCAGTTCTTC,CAWSLQLDEQFF
14,-,-,TRBJ2-1,TRBV7-8,TGTGCCAGCAGCCTCTCTCAATGGGGGAATGAGCAGTTCTTC,CASSLSQWGNEQFF
17,TRBD1,-,TRBJ1-6,TRBV4-2,TGTGCCAGCAGCCAAGGGTCAGGGGGCCAAGGGAATTCACCCCTCCACTTT,CASSQGSGGQGNSPLHF
13,TRBD2,-,TRBJ2-3,TRBV20-1,TGCAGTGCTGCAACCCCCCGGGAGGTGGCGCAGTATTTT,CSAATPREVAQYF
13,-,many,TRBJ1-6,TRBV7-3,TGTGCCAGCAGCTTAATTTTCAATTCACCCCTCCACTTT,CASSLIFNSPLHF
14,-,many,TRBJ2-1,TRBV30,TGTGCCTTGTATCCGGGACTTCATTACAATGAGCAGTTCTTC,CALYPGLHYNEQFF
13,-,-,TRBJ1-2,TRBV4-3,TGCGCCAGCAGCCAGACCGGGAGCGATGGCTACACCTTC,CASSQTGSDGYTF
15,-,-,TRBJ2-5,TRBV3-1,TGTGCCAGCAGCCAAGGGCAGGGAGCGTTTGAGACCCAGTACTTC,CASSQGQGAFETQYF
14,-,-,TRBJ2-7,TRBV19,TGTGCCAGTAGTATCGGGGCCAGAACCTACGAGCAGTACTTC,CASSIGARTYEQYF
16,-,-,TRBJ2-5,TRBV3-1,TGTGCCAGCAGCCAAGATGAGGCGGGACGGGGAGAGACCCAGTACTTC,CASSQDEAGRGETQYF
12,-,few,TRBJ2-7,TRBV7-2,TGTGCCAGCGAGGGCTACCCCTACGAGCAGTACTTC,CASEGYPYEQYF
13,-,-,TRBJ2-1,TRBV19,TGTGCCAGTAGTAAGGGACAACGCTATGAGCAGTTCTTC,CASSKGQRYEQFF
15,-,-,TRBJ2-3,TRBV3-1,TGTGCCAGCAGCCAAGATTCTACCGGGACAGATACGCAGTATTTT,CASSQDSTGTDTQYF
12,-,-,TRBJ2-1,TRBV7-2,TGTGCCAGCAGCTTTCAGGCCAGGGGGCAGTTCTTC,CASSFQARGQFF
11,-,-,TRBJ1-1,TRBV20-1,TGCAGTGCTAGTTTGAACACTGAAGCTTTCTTT,CSASLNTEAFF
15,-,few,TRBJ2-6,TRBV29-1,TGCAGCGTTGAACAGAGAGGGTCTGGGGCCAACGTCCTGACTTTC,CSVEQRGSGANVLTF
16,-,-,TRBJ2-3,TRBV7-2,TGTGCCAGCAGCTTAGGGGGCGTCTACTCCACAGATACGCAGTATTTT,CASSLGGVYSTDTQYF
16,-,many,TRBJ2-5,TRBV4-1,TGCGCCAGCAGCCAAGATCGGGACGGGGGTTTGGGGACCCAGTACTTC,CASSQDRDGGLGTQYF
15,TRBD1,-,TRBJ1-3,TRBV12-3/TRBV12-4,TGTGCCAGCAGCCCAGGGGGAAGCTCTGGAAACACCATATATTTT,CASSPGGSSGNTIYF
16,-,-,TRBJ2-3,TRBV4-3,TGCGCCAGCAGCCAAGATCCGGGGCCCTCCACAGATACGCAGTATTTT,CASSQDPGPSTDTQYF
21,-,-,TRBJ2-1,TRBV4-1,TGCGCCAGCAGCCAAGATTGGGGGGAAGGGCTAGCGCCGAGCTCCTACAATGAGCAGTTCTTC,CASSQDWGEGLAPSSYNEQFF
15,-,few,TRBJ1-6,TRBV27,TGTGCCAGCAGTTTATCCGGAACCCAAAATTCACCCCTCCACTTT,CASSLSGTQNSPLHF
17,TRBD2,few,TRBJ2-3,TRBV14,TGTGCCAGCAGCCAAGATCGGGACTATTCCCCCACAGATACGCAGTATTTT,CASSQDRDYSPTDTQYF
14,-,many,TRBJ2-7,TRBV7-6,TGTGCCAGCAGCTCGATAGGACGGCCGTACGAGCAGTACTTC,CASSSIGRPYEQYF
14,-,-,TRBJ2-2,TRBV7-2,TGTGCCAGCAGCTTTCACTCGAACGCCGGGGAGCTGTTTTTT,CASSFHSNAGELFF
14,TRBD2,-,TRBJ2-7,TRBV20-1,TGCAGTGCTTCCATTAGCGGGGACGCCTACGAGCAGTACTTC,CSASISGDAYEQYF
16,TRBD2,-,TRBJ2-7,TRBV20-1,TGCAGTGCTAGAGCAGCGGGACCGCGTGGGTCCTACGAGCAGTACTTC,CSARAAGPRGSYEQYF
12,-,few,TRBJ2-3,TRBV10-3,TGTGCCATCAGTGCCTTTACTGACACGCAGTATTTT,CAISAFTDTQYF
12,-,few,TRBJ2-7,TRBV3-1,TGTGCCAGCAGCCAACAGTCTTTTGAGCAGTACTTC,CASSQQSFEQYF
15,TRBD1,few,TRBJ2-7,TRBV12-3/TRBV12-4,TGTGCCAGCAGTTTAGCGGCAGGGGGCGAGTACGAGCAGTACTTC,CASSLAAGGEYEQYF
15,TRBD1,many,TRBJ2-7,TRBV10-2,TGCGCCAGCAGTGAGCCACCGGACAGGGCGGGCGAGCAGTACTTC,CASSEPPDRAGEQYF
15,TRBD1,few,TRBJ2-2,TRBV6-1,TGTGCCAGCAGGACAGGGGGCATATACACCGGGGAGCTGTTTTTT,CASRTGGIYTGELFF